What follows are 32 T cell receptor beta chains derived from one specimen sequenced in a study of blood T cells in healthy people across ages. Primed by a sample-barcoded 5' primer and a J-beta primer mix, a second PCR proceeded for about 7 to 11 cycles. TCRdb ran MiXCR on the 5' RACE reads and lists one entry per CDR3 protein. The table has 590,000 or so distinct CDR3 sequences, about 30% seen once. Specimen: blood. The receptors were sampled from a woman older than 75 in good health.

This clonotype was detected only once. This rearrangement joins TRBV10-3 to TRBJ2-7; 7 bases agree with TRBD1. Germline CDR1 reads ENHRY; CDR2 reads SYGVKD. The V gene end was trimmed by 4 bases and the J gene end by 3 bases; junction bases not matched to a gene: 3. This CDR3 is 13 amino acids long. CDR3: CAISAGTDYEQYF. The CDR3 DNA reads as TGTGCCATCAGTGCAGGGACAGACTACGAGCAGTACTTC.

This clonotype was seen once. At one boundary the junction diverges from the germline segment, which might be a read error. The chain couples TRBV2 to TRBJ2-7; 9 nucleotides agree with TRBD1. The CDR3 is 13 residues long. Germline CDR1 SNHLY, CDR2 FYNNEI. CDR3 amino acids: CVSRRQGAYEQYF. The CDR3 DNA is TGTGTCAGCAGGAGACAGGGGGCCTACGAGCAGTACTTC. Filled out from reference TRBV2 and TRBJ2-7, the complete variable domain reads EPEVTQTPSHQVTQMGQEVILRCVPISNHLYFYWYRQILGQKVEFLVSFYNNEISEKSEIFDDQFSVERPDGSNFTLKIRSTKLEDSAMYFCVSRRQGAYEQYFGPGTRLTVT.

This clonotype appeared many times. V gene TRBV11-2 combines with J gene TRBJ2-3; TRBD2 agrees at 10 bases. V was clipped by 1 base and J by 5 bases; unmatched bases: 3. CDR1 is SGHAT, CDR2 FQNNGV, per germline. The CDR3 length is 15 residues. In DNA, the CDR3 is TGTGCCAGCAGCTTAGGTGTAGCGGGGGGAGATACGCAGTATTTT. It yields the protein CASSLGVAGGDTQYF.

The genes are TRBV20-1 and TRBJ2-7, with a weak D call TRBD2 (5 bases). This CDR3 spans 16 amino acids. CDR1 is DFQATT and CDR2 is SNEGSKA in the germline V gene (reference sequence). V dropped 0 bases and J dropped 2 bases, with 17 bases sitting between them. Here the CDR3 DNA reads TGCAGTGCTAGAGATACGGGGTCCAGTGGTCCCTACGAGCAGTACTTC. It yields the protein CSARDTGSSGPYEQYF.

This clonotype has a count of ten or more. V is TRBV27 and J is TRBJ1-4; D is possibly TRBD1 (5 bases). The V end lost 5 bases, the J end lost 2 bases, and 12 bases lay between the germline ends. This CDR3 contains 15 residues. The germline CDR1 and CDR2 sequences are MNHEY and SMNVEV (reference sequence). DNA of the CDR3: TGTGCCAGCAGTCCCGTGGGGCGGACTAATGAAAAACTGTTTTTT. It encodes CASSPVGRTNEKLFF.

Ten or more counts support this clonotype. The rearrangement joins TRBV6-2 or TRBV6-3 to TRBJ2-1, with D possibly being TRBD1 (5 bases). Trimming removed 2 bases at V and 7 bases at J, with 9 bases between. Looked up from germline, CDR1 is MNHEY and CDR2 is SVGEGT. This CDR3 is built from 13 residues. The CDR3 DNA follows: TGTGCCAGCAGTTACCCCCCAGGGAATGAGCAGTTCTTC. This translates into CASSYPPGNEQFF.

This clonotype was observed at least ten times. V is TRBV4-2 and J is TRBJ2-1; 8 positions match TRBD2. Germline V gene data show CDR1 as LGHNA and CDR2 as YNFKEQ. J gave up 4 bases and V 8 bases, and 7 bases lay outside the gene matches. The length of the CDR3 is 14 residues. CDR3 DNA sequence: TGTGCCAGCGACTCGGGGGGGGGTTACAATGAGCAGTTCTTC. It translates to CASDSGGGYNEQFF.

The chain recombines TRBV12-3 or TRBV12-4 with TRBJ2-7; D may be TRBD1 (6 bases). This CDR3 region has 14 residues. Between the trimmed V and J ends, which lost 3 bases and 2 bases, there was a span of 11 bases. The DNA for the CDR3 is TGTGCCAGCAGTTTCGCACAGGGTGCCTACGAGCAGTACTTC. Amino acids: CASSFAQGAYEQYF.

This clonotype came up many times. The chain uses TRBV30 and TRBJ2-1; D is uncertain. The CDR3 totals 14 residues. Germline loops: CDR1 GTSNPN, CDR2 SVGIG (reference sequence). The V end was cut by 0 bases, the J end by 9 bases, with 15 bases between. CDR3 loop: CAWSVSRTVVEQFF. CDR3 nucleotides: TGTGCCTGGAGTGTAAGCCGGACGGTAGTTGAGCAGTTCTTC.

The V gene is TRBV12-3 or TRBV12-4, the J gene TRBJ1-6; the D gene is possibly TRBD1 (5 bases). The CDR3 consists of 16 residues. The V gene lost 3 bases and the J gene lost 0 bases, with 9 bases spanning the gap. CDR3 in amino acids: CASSFKGSSYNSPLHF. The CDR3 DNA is TGTGCCAGCAGTTTTAAGGGGAGCTCCTATAATTCACCCCTCCACTTT.

This clonotype was observed a few times. The rearrangement joins TRBV3-1 to TRBJ1-6, with D perhaps TRBD1 (5 bases). Trimming cost V 3 bases and J 9 bases, with 12 bases left between them. The germline V gene has CDR1 LGHDT and CDR2 YNNKEL (reference sequence). CDR3 length equals 14 residues. The CDR3 DNA follows: TGTGCCAGCAGCCAGATCGCGGGGGGTTCACCCCTCCACTTT. This codes for CASSQIAGGSPLHF.

This clonotype was seen many times. The genes are TRBV5-6 and TRBJ2-7; D gene uncertain. The germline V gene has CDR1 SGHDT and CDR2 YYEEEE. The V end lost 0 bases, the J end lost 6 bases, and 7 bases lay between the germline ends. The CDR3 runs to 12 residues. CDR3 protein: CASSLALSEQYF. The CDR3 DNA follows: TGTGCCAGCAGCTTGGCCCTTTCCGAGCAGTACTTC.

This clonotype was detected only a few times. This sequence may be a read error, since a much larger clone differs from it by one base. V is TRBV6-5 and J is TRBJ2-7; D is unresolved. The CDR3 spans 13 residues. Trimming cost V 5 bases and J 5 bases, with 13 bases left between them. Germline-derived CDR1 and CDR2 are MNHEY and SVGAGI. The CDR3, as DNA: TGTGCCAGCAGTCGACGTGTGAGCGACGAGCAGTACTTC. Translated, it gives CASSRRVSDEQYF.

The V gene is TRBV5-4, the J gene TRBJ2-2; TRBD1 matches 10 bases. The CDR3 consists of 17 residues. J was trimmed by 3 bases and V by 6 bases; bases with no gene match: 11. Germline V gene sequence: CDR1 SGHNT, CDR2 YYREEE (reference sequence). The DNA of the CDR3 is TGTGCCAGCACTCTCGGGGCCGGGACAGGGGACACCGGGGAGCTGTTTTTT. Protein: CASTLGAGTGDTGELFF.

The chain couples TRBV5-1 to TRBJ2-7; tentative D call: TRBD2 (7 bases). The CDR3 is 15 amino acids. V lost 0 bases, J lost 2 bases, and 12 bases lay in between. The germline CDR1 and CDR2 sequences are SGHRS and YFSETQ. This CDR3 reads CASSLDGGATYEQYF. CDR3 DNA: TGCGCCAGCAGCTTGGATGGGGGGGCCACCTACGAGCAGTACTTC. The variable domain in full, completed from reference TRBV5-1 and TRBJ2-7, reads KAGVTQTPRYLIKTRGQQVTLSCSPISGHRSVSWYQQTPGQGLQFLFEYFSETQRNKGNFPGRFSGRQFSNSRSEMNVSTLELGDSALYLCASSLDGGATYEQYFGPGTRLTVT.

The chain has TRBV6-1 and TRBJ1-4; possible D gene TRBD1, 6 bases. V gave up 3 bases and J gave up 7 bases, with 15 bases separating them. The CDR3 extends over 15 amino acids. Per germline, CDR1 MNHNS and CDR2 SASEGT. In DNA, the CDR3 is TGTGCCAGCAGTGAGCTAGGGGGAAATCGTGAAAAACTGTTTTTT. Its protein product is CASSELGGNREKLFF.

This clonotype occurred a few times. V and J are TRBV18 and TRBJ1-2; the D is unclear. The CDR3 length is 13 residues. CDR1 is KGHSH and CDR2 is LQKENI in the germline V gene. Trimming cost V 3 bases and J 4 bases, with 9 bases left between them. The CDR3 DNA reads TGTGCCAGCTCACCGGGCGGCCTCTATGGCTACACCTTC. Amino acids: CASSPGGLYGYTF.

CDR3 region: CASSFMAGVSYNEQFF. The CDR3 DNA reads TGTGCCAGCAGCTTTATGGCGGGAGTGTCCTACAATGAGCAGTTCTTC. This chain uses TRBV13 with TRBJ2-1, with 7 bases lining up with TRBD2. V trimming: 3 bases; J trimming: 1 base; junction bases outside the gene matches: 6. The CDR3 sequence is 16 residues long. CDR1 and CDR2 from the germline V gene are PRHDT and FYEKMQ (reference sequence). Variable domain in full (rest from reference TRBV13 and TRBJ2-1): AAGVIQSPRHLIKEKRETATLKCYPIPRHDTVYWYQQGPGQDPQFLISFYEKMQSDKGSIPDRFSAQQFSDYHSELNMSSLELGDSALYFCASSFMAGVSYNEQFFGPGTRLTVL.

As concerns this clonotype: This may stem from a read error, because a much larger clone lies one nucleotide away. The chain recombines TRBV9 with TRBJ2-7; D not certain. The CDR3 has 15 amino acids. Germline-derived CDR1 and CDR2 are SGDLS and YYNGEE. CDR3 protein: CAGSVDSRASYEQYF. The CDR3 nucleotides read TGTGCCGGCAGCGTAGATTCACGGGCGTCCTACGAGCAGTACTTC.

This clonotype occurred a few times. The chain carries TRBV6-1 and TRBJ2-6; 9 nucleotides line up with TRBD1. The CDR3 runs to 16 residues. The junction had 4 bases not matched to a gene; V was cut back by 6 bases and J by 1 base. The germline V gene encodes CDR1 MNHNS and CDR2 SASEGT. As DNA, the CDR3 is TGTGCCAGCAGACAACAGGGGGCGTCTGGGGCCAACGTCCTGACTTTC. It specifies CASRQQGASGANVLTF.

There are many counts of this clonotype. V and J are TRBV3-1 and TRBJ2-7, with D uncertain. Trimming took 0 bases from V and 6 from J, leaving 12 bases between them. In germline, CDR1 is LGHDT, CDR2 YNNKEL (reference sequence). The CDR3 consists of 14 residues. CDR3 coding DNA: TGTGCCAGCAGCCAAGATACGGTCCTGGGCGAGCAGTACTTC. It encodes CASSQDTVLGEQYF.

The chain is built from TRBV14 and TRBJ2-1; 7 bases line up with TRBD1. The J call may be mistaken, given a closer DNA end match to TRBJ2-7. Germline values: CDR1 SGHDN, CDR2 FVKESK. The CDR3 contains 18 residues. The CDR3 region is CASSPGQINLSSYNEQYF. CDR3 DNA sequence: TGTGCCAGCAGTCCGGGACAGATCAATCTTAGCTCCTACAATGAGCAGTACTTC.

The gene calls are TRBV7-9 and TRBJ1-1; D is unclear. CDR1 SEHNR and CDR2 FQNEAQ come from the germline V gene (reference sequence). The CDR3 runs to 12 residues. Trimming stripped 8 bases from V and 1 base from J, with 8 bases between. This CDR3 is CASALGNTEAFF. CDR3 sequence (DNA): TGTGCCAGCGCTCTGGGGAACACTGAAGCTTTCTTT.

In its sample, this clonotype was seen once. The chain recombines TRBV15 with TRBJ1-3; no clear D. The CDR3 has 12 residues. Germline V gene lookup returns CDR1 LNHNV and CDR2 YYDKDF (reference sequence). V lost 0 bases to trimming and J lost 8 bases, with 5 bases between them. CDR3 residues: CATSRDSDTIYF. CDR3 coding DNA: TGTGCCACCAGCAGAGACTCAGACACCATATATTTT.

This clonotype was found many times. The V call is TRBV6-5, the J call TRBJ2-2; 10 bases line up with TRBD1. Germline values: CDR1 MNHEY, CDR2 SVGAGI. CDR3 size: 16 residues. J lost 6 bases, V lost 6 bases, and 10 bases had no gene match. CDR3 DNA sequence: TGTGCCAGCAGGGGACAGGGGACGCGCTCTCCCGGGGAGCTGTTTTTT. Its translation: CASRGQGTRSPGELFF.

The table lists this clonotype with many counts. J is TRBJ2-5 and V is TRBV7-3; tentatively, D is TRBD2 (7 bases). Germline loops: CDR1 SGHTA, CDR2 FQGTGA. This CDR3 spans 15 amino acids. Deletions cut 5 bases from V and 4 bases from J, with 17 bases between. This CDR3 reads CASSPIGGLGETQYF. The CDR3 region has the DNA TGTGCCAGCAGCCCTATCGGGGGGCTGGGAGAGACCCAGTACTTC.

Ten or more counts support this clonotype. The V gene is TRBV20-1, the J gene TRBJ2-1; 7 bases map to TRBD1. CDR3 length: 18 amino acids. Germline-derived CDR1 and CDR2 are DFQATT and SNEGSKA (reference sequence). With V trimmed by 2 bases and J by 6 bases, 19 bases remained unmatched. The CDR3 coding sequence is TGCAGTGCTAGACTCAAACCGCCGACAGGGCCGATGACCAATGAGCAGTTCTTC. It is translated as CSARLKPPTGPMTNEQFF.

For this clonotype: An end of the junction differs from the germline gene, which may be a read error. The CDR3 bases are TGTGCCAGCAGAGCGGGACTTGGTGTGGATGGCTGCACCTTC. Amino acids: CASRAGLGVDGCTF. The rearrangement joins TRBV6-6 to TRBJ1-2; a weak D match, TRBD1 (5 bases). Germline V gene sequence: CDR1 MNHNY, CDR2 SVGAGI (reference sequence). The CDR3 has 14 residues.

This clonotype has just a few counts. The gene calls are TRBV30 and TRBJ2-5, with a possible D match to TRBD2 (6 bases). Germline-derived CDR1 and CDR2 are GTSNPN and SVGIG (reference sequence). The germline V and J ends were trimmed by 2 bases and 4 bases, with 17 bases remaining between them. CDR3 length: 15 amino acids. CDR3 sequence reads: CAWSIQVGGPETQYF. The CDR3 DNA is TGTGCCTGGAGTATCCAAGTCGGGGGTCCAGAGACCCAGTACTTC. Variable domain in full (rest from reference TRBV30 and TRBJ2-5): SQTIHQWPATLVQPVGSPLSLECTVEGTSNPNLYWYRQAAGRGLQLLFYSVGIGQISSEVPQNLSASRPQDRQFILSSKKLLLSDSGFYLCAWSIQVGGPETQYFGPGTRLLVL.

The chain links TRBV5-1 to TRBJ1-6, with TRBD1 as a possible D gene (6 bases). Between the trimmed V and J ends, which lost 2 bases and 0 bases, there was a span of 12 bases. CDR1 is SGHRS, CDR2 YFSETQ, per germline. The CDR3 runs 17 residues. The CDR3 spells CASSFTGTGSYNSPLHF. The CDR3 DNA follows: TGCGCCAGCAGCTTCACAGGGACTGGCTCCTATAATTCACCCCTCCACTTT.

In its sample, this clonotype was seen many times. The chain has TRBV6-1 and TRBJ2-7; possible D gene TRBD2, 5 bases. V was trimmed by 7 bases and J by 6 bases, leaving 10 bases between them. CDR1 and CDR2 from the germline V gene are MNHNS and SASEGT. The CDR3 covers 11 residues. CDR3 sequence: CASTQGSEQYF. CDR3 nucleotides: TGTGCCAGCACCCAAGGGAGCGAGCAGTACTTC.

This clonotype was seen at least ten times. The chain couples TRBV5-1 to TRBJ2-1, with D perhaps matching TRBD1 or TRBD2 (5 bases each). This CDR3 has 15 residues. The V end was cut by 6 bases, the J end by 6 bases, with 19 bases between. Germline-derived CDR1 and CDR2 are SGHRS and YFSETQ. The CDR3 is CASNPRDGALNEQFF. As DNA, the CDR3 is TGCGCCAGCAACCCAAGGGACGGCGCCCTCAATGAGCAGTTCTTC.